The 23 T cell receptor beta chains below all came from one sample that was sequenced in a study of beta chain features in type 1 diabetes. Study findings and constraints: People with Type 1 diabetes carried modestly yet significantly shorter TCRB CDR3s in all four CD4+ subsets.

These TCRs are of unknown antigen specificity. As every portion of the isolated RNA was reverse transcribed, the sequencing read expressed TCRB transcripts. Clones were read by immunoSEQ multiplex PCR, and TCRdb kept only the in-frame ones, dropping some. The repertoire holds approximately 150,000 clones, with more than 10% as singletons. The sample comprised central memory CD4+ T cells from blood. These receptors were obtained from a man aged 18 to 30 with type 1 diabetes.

In DNA form, the CDR3 reads TGTGCCAGCAGTTACTCGTTCCAACAAGAGACCCAGTACTTC. It yields the protein CASSYSFQQETQYF. This rearrangement joins TRBV6-5 to TRBJ2-5; D is unresolved. Germline V gene lookup returns CDR1 MNHEY and CDR2 SVGAGI. The CDR3 covers 14 residues. Trimming left V 0 bases short and J 2 bases short, with 7 bases between.

The chain's CDR3 is CASSRGLGYTF. DNA for the CDR3: TGTGCCAGCAGTAGGGGTCTTGGCTACACCTTC. The rearrangement joins TRBV27 to TRBJ1-2, with a weak D call TRBD1 (5 bases). The germline V gene encodes CDR1 MNHEY and CDR2 SMNVEV (reference sequence). V lost 5 bases, J lost 7 bases, and 8 bases lay in between. The CDR3 runs to 11 residues.

CDR3 residues: CASSLGEGSQPQHF. In DNA form, the CDR3 reads TGTGCCAGCAGCCTCGGCGAGGGGAGTCAGCCCCAGCATTTT. The chain is built from TRBV7-8 and TRBJ1-5, with a weak D call TRBD1 (5 bases). Germline V CDR1 and CDR2: SGHVS, FQNEAQ. The CDR3 runs to 14 residues. V gave up 5 bases and J gave up 6 bases, with 14 bases separating them.

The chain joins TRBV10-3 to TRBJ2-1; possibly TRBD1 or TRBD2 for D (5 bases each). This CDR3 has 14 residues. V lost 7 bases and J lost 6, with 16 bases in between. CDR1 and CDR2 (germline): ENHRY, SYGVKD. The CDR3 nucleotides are TGTGCCATCACCGAGTCACAGGACTCCAATGAGCAGTTCTTC. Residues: CAITESQDSNEQFF.

CDR3 nucleotides: TGTGCCAGCAGGGAACCGAGTAACACCGGGGAGCTGTTTTTT. Translation gives CASREPSNTGELFF. This chain connects TRBV9 to TRBJ2-2; D is ambiguous. CDR3 length: 14 amino acids. Trimming pared 5 bases from V and 2 bases from J, leaving 10 bases between. From germline, CDR1 is SGDLS and CDR2 YYNGEE.

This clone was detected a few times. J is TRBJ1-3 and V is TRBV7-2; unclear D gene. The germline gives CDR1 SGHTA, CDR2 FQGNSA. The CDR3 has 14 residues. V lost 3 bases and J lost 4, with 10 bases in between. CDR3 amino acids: CASSFMTSGNTIYF. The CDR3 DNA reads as TGTGCCAGCAGCTTTATGACATCCGGAAACACCATATATTTT.

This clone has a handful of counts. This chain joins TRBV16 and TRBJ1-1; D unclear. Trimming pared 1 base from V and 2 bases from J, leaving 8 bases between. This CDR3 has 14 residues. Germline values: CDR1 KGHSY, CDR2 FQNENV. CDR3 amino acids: CASSQLGGNTEAFF. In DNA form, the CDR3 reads TGTGCCAGCAGCCAATTAGGAGGAAACACTGAAGCTTTCTTT.

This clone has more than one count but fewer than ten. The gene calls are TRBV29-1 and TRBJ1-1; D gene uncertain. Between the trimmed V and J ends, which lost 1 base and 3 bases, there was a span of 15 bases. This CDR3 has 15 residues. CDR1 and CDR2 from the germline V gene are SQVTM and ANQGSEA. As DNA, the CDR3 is TGCAGCGTTGAAGGAGACGCGGGCGCGGACACTGAAGCTTTCTTT. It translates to CSVEGDAGADTEAFF.

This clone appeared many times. Written as DNA, the CDR3 is TGTGCCAGCAGCTTGGGGGACTCCTCCTACAATGAGCAGTTCTTC. Amino acid sequence: CASSLGDSSYNEQFF. The V call is TRBV7-2, the J call TRBJ2-1; tentatively, D is TRBD2 (6 bases). Between the trimmed V and J ends, which lost 3 bases and 0 bases, there was a span of 9 bases. The CDR3 is 15 amino acids. Germline CDR1 is SGHTA and CDR2 is FQGNSA.

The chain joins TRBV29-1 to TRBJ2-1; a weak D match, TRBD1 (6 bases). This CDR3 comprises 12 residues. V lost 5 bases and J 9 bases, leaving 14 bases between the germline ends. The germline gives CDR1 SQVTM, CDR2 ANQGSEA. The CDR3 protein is CSVRSGVAEQFF. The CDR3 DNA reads TGCAGCGTTCGGTCAGGGGTAGCTGAGCAGTTCTTC.

CDR3: CASSLVRGDTEAFF. The CDR3 DNA reads TGCGCCAGCAGCCTCGTCAGGGGCGACACTGAAGCTTTCTTT. The chain employs TRBV5-1 and TRBJ1-1, with a tentative D call TRBD1 (6 bases). The CDR3 is 14 residues long. Germline CDR1 SGHRS, CDR2 YFSETQ. With 4 bases removed from V and 3 bases from J, the gap between germline ends came to 13 bases.

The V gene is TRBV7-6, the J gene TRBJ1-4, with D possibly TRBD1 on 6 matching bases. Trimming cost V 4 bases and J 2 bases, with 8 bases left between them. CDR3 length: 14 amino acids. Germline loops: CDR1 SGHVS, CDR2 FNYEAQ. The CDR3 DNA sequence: TGTGCCAGCAGCTCAGGGGTGACTAATGAAAAACTGTTTTTT. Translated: CASSSGVTNEKLFF.

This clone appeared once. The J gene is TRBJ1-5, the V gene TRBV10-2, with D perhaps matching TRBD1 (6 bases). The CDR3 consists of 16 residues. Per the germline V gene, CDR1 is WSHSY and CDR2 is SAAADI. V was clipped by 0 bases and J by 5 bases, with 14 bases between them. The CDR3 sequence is CASSESKTGGHQPQHF. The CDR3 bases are TGCGCCAGCAGTGAGTCGAAGACAGGAGGTCATCAGCCCCAGCATTTT.

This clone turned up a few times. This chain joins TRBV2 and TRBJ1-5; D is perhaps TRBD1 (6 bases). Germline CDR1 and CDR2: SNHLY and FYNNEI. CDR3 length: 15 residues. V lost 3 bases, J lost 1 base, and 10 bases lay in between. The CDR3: CASSDGGLSNQPQHF. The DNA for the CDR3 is TGTGCCAGCAGTGACGGGGGGCTGAGCAATCAGCCCCAGCATTTT.

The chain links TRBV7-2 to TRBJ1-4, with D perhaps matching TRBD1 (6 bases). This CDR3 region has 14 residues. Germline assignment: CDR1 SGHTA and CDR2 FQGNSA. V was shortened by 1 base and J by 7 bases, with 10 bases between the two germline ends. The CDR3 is CASSLDRAGEKLFF. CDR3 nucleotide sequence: TGTGCCAGCAGCTTAGACAGGGCAGGTGAAAAACTGTTTTTT. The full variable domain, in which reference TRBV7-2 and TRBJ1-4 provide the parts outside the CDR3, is GAGVSQSPSNKVTEKGKDVELRCDPISGHTALYWYRQSLGQGLEFLIYFQGNSAPDKSGLPSDRFSAERTGGSVSTLTIQRTQQEDSAVYLCASSLDRAGEKLFFGSGTQLSVL.

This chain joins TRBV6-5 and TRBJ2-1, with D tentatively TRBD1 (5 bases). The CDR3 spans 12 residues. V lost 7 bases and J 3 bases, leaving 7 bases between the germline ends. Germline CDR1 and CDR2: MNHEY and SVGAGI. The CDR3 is CASTDSYNEQFF. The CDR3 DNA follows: TGTGCCAGCACCGACAGCTACAATGAGCAGTTCTTC.

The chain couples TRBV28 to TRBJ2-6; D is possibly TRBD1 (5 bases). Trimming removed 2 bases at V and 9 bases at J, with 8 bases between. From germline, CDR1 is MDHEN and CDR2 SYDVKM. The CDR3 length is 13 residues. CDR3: CASSLGDSNVLTF. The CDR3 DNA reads TGTGCCAGCAGTTTAGGAGACAGCAACGTCCTGACTTTC.

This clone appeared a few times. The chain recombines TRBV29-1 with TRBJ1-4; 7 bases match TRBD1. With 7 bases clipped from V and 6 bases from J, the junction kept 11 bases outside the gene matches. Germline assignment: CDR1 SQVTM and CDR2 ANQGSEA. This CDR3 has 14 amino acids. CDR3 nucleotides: TGCAGCGCCGTACAGGGGAATGGCCATGAAAAACTGTTTTTT. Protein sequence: CSAVQGNGHEKLFF.

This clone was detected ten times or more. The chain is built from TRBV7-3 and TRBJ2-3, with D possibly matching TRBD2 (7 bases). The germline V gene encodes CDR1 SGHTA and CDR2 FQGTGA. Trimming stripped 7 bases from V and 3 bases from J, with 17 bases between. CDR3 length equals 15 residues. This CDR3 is CASNLGLGGTDTQYF. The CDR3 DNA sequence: TGTGCCAGCAACCTAGGACTAGGGGGGACAGATACGCAGTATTTT.

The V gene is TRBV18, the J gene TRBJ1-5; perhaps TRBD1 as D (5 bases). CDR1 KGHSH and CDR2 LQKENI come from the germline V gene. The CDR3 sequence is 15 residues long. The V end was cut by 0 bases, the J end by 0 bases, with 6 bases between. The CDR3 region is CASSPPGVSNQPQHF. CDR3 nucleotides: TGTGCCAGCTCACCACCGGGGGTTAGCAATCAGCCCCAGCATTTT.

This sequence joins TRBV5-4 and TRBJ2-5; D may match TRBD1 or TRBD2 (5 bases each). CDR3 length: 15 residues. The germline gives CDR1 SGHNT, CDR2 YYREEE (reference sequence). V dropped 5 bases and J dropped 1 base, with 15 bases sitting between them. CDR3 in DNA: TGTGCCAGCAGAAGGGACGTGGTCGTCCAAGAGACCCAGTACTTC. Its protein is CASRRDVVVQETQYF.

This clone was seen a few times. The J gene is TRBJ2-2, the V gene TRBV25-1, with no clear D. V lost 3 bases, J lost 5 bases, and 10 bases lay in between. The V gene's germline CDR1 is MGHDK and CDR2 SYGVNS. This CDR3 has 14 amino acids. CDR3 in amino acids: CASSESRVTGELFF. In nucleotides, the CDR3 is TGTGCCAGCAGTGAGTCTCGGGTTACCGGGGAGCTGTTTTTT.

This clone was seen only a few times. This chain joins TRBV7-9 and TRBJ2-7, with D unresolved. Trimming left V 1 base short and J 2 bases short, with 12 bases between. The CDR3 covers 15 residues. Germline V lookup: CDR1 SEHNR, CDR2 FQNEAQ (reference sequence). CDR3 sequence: CASSLVTRQAYEQYF. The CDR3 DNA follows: TGTGCCAGCAGCTTAGTTACTCGGCAGGCCTACGAGCAGTACTTC.